In its sample, the clone carrying this TCR beta chain was seen a few times. Its antigen is undetermined. Amplification by 5'RACE using constant-segment primers produced TCR alpha and TCR beta cDNA libraries that carried sample barcodes and UMIs. TCRdb independently ran MiXCR on the 5' RACE reads; one entry per CDR3 protein. The sample contains fewer than 50,000 distinct CDR3 sequences, more than 10% of which appear only once. The sample belongs to a study of T-cell memory formation after mild COVID-19. Study at large: For the most part, TCR clusters were specific to one donor.

Whole-study findings and limits: That cross-reactive memory joined was suggested by some responding clones appearing in pre-infection memory. Contracting clones from day 15 to 85 had balanced CD4/CD8; later expanders favoured CD4+.

The TCR originated in a man younger than 35 who had mild COVID-19 (a few samples of this study predate the infection). Cell type and time point are not known. Specimen: PBMCs or a T cell subset sorted from them (not recorded which).

This chain's CDR3 is CASSRTSGGVLGTDTQYF. DNA of the CDR3: TGTGCCAGCAGTCGGACTAGCGGGGGGGTTTTGGGCACAGATACGCAGTATTTT. V usage is TRBV6-5 and J usage is TRBJ2-3, with 15 bases fitting TRBD2. The germline V gene has CDR1 MNHEY and CDR2 SVGAGI. This CDR3 region has 18 residues. V dropped 5 bases and J dropped 1; count of bases not matched to a gene: 7.